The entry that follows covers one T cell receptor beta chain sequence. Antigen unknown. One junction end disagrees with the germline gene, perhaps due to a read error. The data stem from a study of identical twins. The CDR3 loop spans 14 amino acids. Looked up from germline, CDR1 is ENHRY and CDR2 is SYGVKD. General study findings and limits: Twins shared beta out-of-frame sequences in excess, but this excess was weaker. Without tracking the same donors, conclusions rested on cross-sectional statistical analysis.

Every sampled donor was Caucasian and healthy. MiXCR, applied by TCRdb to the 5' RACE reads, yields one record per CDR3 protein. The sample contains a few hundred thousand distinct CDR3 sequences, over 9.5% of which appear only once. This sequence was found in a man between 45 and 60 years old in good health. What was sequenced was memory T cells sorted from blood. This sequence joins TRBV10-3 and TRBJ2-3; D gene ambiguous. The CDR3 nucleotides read TGTGCCGTCAGGCCCCGCGCCCTCACAGATACGCAGTATTTT. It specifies CAVRPRALTDTQYF.